Below, one TCR beta chain is given with its context. This entry belongs to a study of blood T cells in healthy people across ages. For the second PCR, which ran for roughly 6 to 12 cycles, a sample-barcoded 5' primer and a J-beta primer mix were used. TCRdb called the 5' RACE reads again in MiXCR, with one record for every CDR3 protein. This table has roughly 730,000 distinct CDR3 sequences, roughly 50% appearing once. In germline, CDR1 is SGHDT, CDR2 YYEEEE. V was shortened by 1 base and J by 3 bases, with 16 bases between the two germline ends. The CDR3 contains 16 residues. V and J are TRBV5-6 and TRBJ1-1; the D gene is possibly TRBD1 (5 bases). This TCR came from a man aged 35-49 years in good health. What was sequenced was blood. The CDR3 loop is CASSLYPGRGDTEAFF. The DNA of the CDR3 is TGTGCCAGCAGCTTGTATCCAGGTCGAGGGGACACTGAAGCTTTCTTT.